This T cell receptor (beta chain) emerged from a study of vaccination effects on CD4 cells after COVID-19. CD4+ T cell isolation took place after 10 days of culture. Participants were given two doses of BNT162b2 or mRNA-1273 vaccine. Whole-study findings and limits: In vaccinees who were healthy, merely 1 out of 255 vaccine-induced clones cross-reacted with common cold coronaviruses.

Sequencing was performed with immunoSEQ multiplex PCR; in TCRdb, only in-frame clones are kept and a portion is missing. The sample includes 45,000 or so clones, just over 70% of them seen just once. As for this clone: Antigen specificity is unknown.

This TCR was recovered from a human donor who received a COVID-19 vaccine. This specimen was CD4+ T cells from PBMCs cultured without peptide, taken after COVID-19 vaccination.

Here the CDR3 DNA reads TGTGCCACTGGACTAGAGGAGACCCAGTACTTC. Its translation: CATGLEETQYF. The chain carries TRBV15 and TRBJ2-5, with 7 bases identical to TRBD2. The ends lost 9 bases at V and 5 bases at J; junction bases unmatched: 3. Germline V gene data show CDR1 as LNHNV and CDR2 as YYDKDF (reference sequence). CDR3 length equals 11 residues.